This TCR beta chain was sequenced in a study of metastatic and nonmetastatic thyroid tumors. Across the whole study: It was across blood and tumor or nodule tissue from malignant and benign thyroid patients that repertoires were compared. General observations from the study: Across blood and tumor, TCR beta diversity in malignant thyroid tumors was reportedly significantly higher than in benign nodules.

This clone has a count of ten or more. What it binds is not known. None of the patients had undergone any treatment ahead of thyroid surgery. As originally analysed: Construction of a distant-metastasis classifier for papillary thyroid cancer relied on CDR3 differences across clinicopathological groups. TCRdb called clones again from the PCR reads with MiXCR. The V and J calls reflect TCRdb's pipeline rather than the authors' work. The sample shows 40,000 to 45,000 clones, about 17% of them seen only once. The germline V and J ends were trimmed by 2 bases and 6 bases, with 12 bases remaining between them. The CDR3 extends over 14 amino acids.

The sequenced material came from blood. This TCR derives from a female donor with papillary thyroid cancer or a benign thyroid nodule (not recorded which). Some clones in this sample may be carry-over from other donors' samples. The chain combines TRBV12-3 or TRBV12-4 with TRBJ2-3; D may be TRBD1 or TRBD2 (5 bases each). CDR3 coding DNA: TGTGCCAGCAGTTTAAGTGGGGGAGTTGATACGCAGTATTTT. This sequence encodes CASSLSGGVDTQYF.